The 8 T cell receptor beta chains below all came from one sample that was sequenced in a study of T cell responses to AZD1222 COVID-19 vaccine. The method was immunoSEQ multiplex PCR; TCRdb's version includes in-frame clones alone and lacks a portion of them. The sample records tens of thousands of clones, nearly 90% being singletons. The specimen was peripheral blood, collected 28 days after the second AZD1222 dose. The origin of the receptors is an adult who received the AZD1222 COVID-19 vaccine.

The chain recombines TRBV4-2 with TRBJ2-1; 8 bases map to TRBD2. V gave up 1 base and J gave up 3 bases; unmatched junction bases: 8. The CDR3 extends over 17 amino acids. The germline V gene encodes CDR1 LGHNA and CDR2 YNFKEQ. CDR3 nucleotide sequence: TGTGCCAGCAGCCAAGTTCTACAACTAGCGGTCTACAATGAGCAGTTCTTC. This gives the protein CASSQVLQLAVYNEQFF.

The chain has TRBV4-1 and TRBJ2-7, with TRBD2 matching 10 bases. The CDR3 extends over 20 amino acids. V lost 2 bases, J lost 2 bases, and 18 bases stayed unmatched. In germline, CDR1 is MGHRA, CDR2 YSYEKL. As DNA, the CDR3 is TGCGCCAGCAGCCAATTTGGAAGCGGGAGGGCCGGGCTAGGGGCCTACGAGCAGTACTTC. Its protein product is CASSQFGSGRAGLGAYEQYF.

The V and J genes are TRBV27 and TRBJ2-1; 11 nucleotides line up with TRBD1. V was pared by 4 bases and J by 7 bases, with 9 bases of the junction left unmatched. The CDR3 has 16 residues. In germline, CDR1 is MNHEY, CDR2 SMNVEV (reference sequence). CDR3 protein: CASSSPLGTGGNEQFF. CDR3 coding DNA: TGTGCCAGCAGTTCTCCCTTGGGGACAGGGGGGAATGAGCAGTTCTTC.

This rearrangement joins TRBV6-4 to TRBJ1-5; D unresolved. Trimming shortened V by 5 bases and J by 6 bases, and 11 bases separated the two germline ends. Germline V CDR1 and CDR2: MRHNA, SNTAGT. The CDR3 totals 13 residues. The CDR3 loop reads CASSPEGSQPQHF. CDR3 DNA: TGTGCCAGCAGTCCCGAAGGGAGTCAGCCCCAGCATTTT.

The V gene is TRBV6-5, the J gene TRBJ2-7; D remains ambiguous. Looked up from germline, CDR1 is MNHEY and CDR2 is SVGAGI. The CDR3 loop spans 14 amino acids. Trimming stripped 0 bases from V and 2 bases from J, with 8 bases between. CDR3 sequence: CASSYSNRAYEQYF. The CDR3 DNA reads as TGTGCCAGCAGTTACTCGAACAGAGCCTACGAGCAGTACTTC.

V gene TRBV3-1 (or the pseudogene TRBV3-2) combines with J gene TRBJ1-5, with 8 bases that match TRBD1. Germline CDR1 and CDR2: LGHDT and YNNKEL (reference sequence). Trimming at V came to 4 bases and at J to 3 bases, leaving 11 bases not matched to a gene. This CDR3 comprises 17 residues. CDR3 sequence: CASSPKSTGGPNQPQHF. The CDR3 DNA reads TGTGCCAGCAGCCCGAAGAGTACAGGGGGTCCCAATCAGCCCCAGCATTTT.

This chain uses TRBV18 with TRBJ2-7; 8 bases map to TRBD1. Germline V gene data show CDR1 as KGHSH and CDR2 as LQKENI. V dropped 0 bases and J dropped 0; count of bases not matched to a gene: 7. CDR3 length equals 17 residues. CDR3 bases: TGTGCCAGCTCACCACCTAACGGACAGGGCCTCTCCTACGAGCAGTACTTC. It translates to CASSPPNGQGLSYEQYF.

The chain employs TRBV12-5 and TRBJ2-7; D is ambiguous. The CDR3 length is 12 residues. Per the germline V gene, CDR1 is LGHNT and CDR2 is FRNRAP. The V gene lost 1 base and the J gene lost 2 bases, with 3 bases spanning the gap. CDR3 in amino acids: CASGLGPYEQYF. The CDR3 DNA reads TGTGCTAGTGGTTTGGGCCCCTACGAGCAGTACTTC.